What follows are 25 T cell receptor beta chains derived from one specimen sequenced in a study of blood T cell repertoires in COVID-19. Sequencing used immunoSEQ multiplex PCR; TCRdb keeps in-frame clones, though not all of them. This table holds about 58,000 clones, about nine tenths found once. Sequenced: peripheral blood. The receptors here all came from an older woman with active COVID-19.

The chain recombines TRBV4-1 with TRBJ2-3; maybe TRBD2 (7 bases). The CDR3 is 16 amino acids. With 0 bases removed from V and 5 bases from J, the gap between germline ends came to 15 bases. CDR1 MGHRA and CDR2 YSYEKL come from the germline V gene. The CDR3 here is CASSQEKRGGRDTQYF. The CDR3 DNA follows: TGCGCCAGCAGCCAAGAAAAGAGGGGGGGCCGAGATACGCAGTATTTT.

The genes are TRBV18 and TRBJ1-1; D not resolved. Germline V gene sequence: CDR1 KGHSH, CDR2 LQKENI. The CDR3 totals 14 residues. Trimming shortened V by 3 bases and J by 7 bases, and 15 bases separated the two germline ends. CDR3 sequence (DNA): TGTGCCAGCTCACCTCCGGGAGGGAGTAGTGAAGCTTTCTTT. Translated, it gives CASSPPGGSSEAFF.

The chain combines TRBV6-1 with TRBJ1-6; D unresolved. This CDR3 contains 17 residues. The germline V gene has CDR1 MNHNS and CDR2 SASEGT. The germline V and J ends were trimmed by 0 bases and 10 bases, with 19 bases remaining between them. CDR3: CASSEAEGSVFWSPLHF. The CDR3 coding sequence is TGTGCCAGCAGTGAAGCAGAGGGCTCGGTATTTTGGTCACCCCTCCACTTT.

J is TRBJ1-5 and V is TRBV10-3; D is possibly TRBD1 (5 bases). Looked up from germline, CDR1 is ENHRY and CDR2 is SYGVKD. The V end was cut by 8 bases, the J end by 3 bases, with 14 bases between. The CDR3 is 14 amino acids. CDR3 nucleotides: TGTGCCATCGGGGGGGAACGGGACAATCAGCCCCAGCATTTT. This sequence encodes CAIGGERDNQPQHF.

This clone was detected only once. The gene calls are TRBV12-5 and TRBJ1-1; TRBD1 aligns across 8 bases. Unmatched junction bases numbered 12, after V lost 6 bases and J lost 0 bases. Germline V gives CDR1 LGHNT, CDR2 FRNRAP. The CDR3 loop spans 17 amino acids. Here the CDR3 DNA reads TGTGCTAGTGGCCAGGGGGGGACAGGATTCATGAACACTGAAGCTTTCTTT. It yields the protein CASGQGGTGFMNTEAFF.

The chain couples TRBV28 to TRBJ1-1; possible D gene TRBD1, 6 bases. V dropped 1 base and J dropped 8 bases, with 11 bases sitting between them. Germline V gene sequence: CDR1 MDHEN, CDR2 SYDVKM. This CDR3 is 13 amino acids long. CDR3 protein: CASSLSGQLEAFF. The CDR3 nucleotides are TGTGCCAGCAGTTTATCGGGACAACTGGAAGCTTTCTTT.

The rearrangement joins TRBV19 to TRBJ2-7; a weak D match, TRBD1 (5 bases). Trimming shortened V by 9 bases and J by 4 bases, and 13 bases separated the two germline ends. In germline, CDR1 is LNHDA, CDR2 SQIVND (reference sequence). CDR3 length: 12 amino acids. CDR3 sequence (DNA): TGTGCCAGCCAGAGTGGGGCTTACGAGCAGTACTTC. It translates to CASQSGAYEQYF. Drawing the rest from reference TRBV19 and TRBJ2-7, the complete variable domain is DGGITQSPKYLFRKEGQNVTLSCEQNLNHDAMYWYRQDPGQGLRLIYYSQIVNDFQKGDIAEGYSVSREKKESFPLTVTSAQKNPTAFYLCASQSGAYEQYFGPGTRLTVT.

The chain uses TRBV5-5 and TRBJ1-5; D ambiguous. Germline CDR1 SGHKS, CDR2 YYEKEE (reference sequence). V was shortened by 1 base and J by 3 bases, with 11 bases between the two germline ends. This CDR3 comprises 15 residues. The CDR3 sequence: CASSLSTVPNQPQHF. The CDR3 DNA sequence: TGTGCCAGCAGCTTGTCAACAGTCCCCAATCAGCCCCAGCATTTT.

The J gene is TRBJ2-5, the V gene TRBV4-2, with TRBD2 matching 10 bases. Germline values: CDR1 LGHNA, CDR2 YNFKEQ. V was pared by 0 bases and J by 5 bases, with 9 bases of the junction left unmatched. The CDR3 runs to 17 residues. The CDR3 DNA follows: TGTGCCAGCAGCCAAGAGGGAAGCGGGGGGGCTTGGGAGACCCAGTACTTC. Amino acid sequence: CASSQEGSGGAWETQYF.

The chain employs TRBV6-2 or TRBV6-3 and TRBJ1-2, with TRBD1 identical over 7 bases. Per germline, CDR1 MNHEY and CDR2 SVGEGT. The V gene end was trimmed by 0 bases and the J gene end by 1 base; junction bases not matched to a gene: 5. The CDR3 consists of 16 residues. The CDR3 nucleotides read TGTGCCAGCAGTTACTCCAGGACAGGATTTAACTATGGCTACACCTTC. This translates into CASSYSRTGFNYGYTF.

Here the CDR3 DNA reads TGCAGTGCTAGTCCCGACAGGATCGGCACCGGGGAGCTGTTTTTT. It translates to CSASPDRIGTGELFF. The J gene is TRBJ2-2, the V gene TRBV20-1; a possible D gene is TRBD1 (6 bases). The ends were cut back, 3 bases at V and 4 bases at J, with 15 bases in the middle. Germline values: CDR1 DFQATT, CDR2 SNEGSKA (reference sequence). The CDR3 is 15 amino acids.

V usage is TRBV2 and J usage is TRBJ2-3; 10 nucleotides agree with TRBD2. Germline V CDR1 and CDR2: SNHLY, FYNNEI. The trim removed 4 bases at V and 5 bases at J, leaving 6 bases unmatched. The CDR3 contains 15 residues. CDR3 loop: CASSAPSGGGDTQYF. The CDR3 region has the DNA TGTGCCAGCAGTGCCCCTAGCGGGGGAGGAGATACGCAGTATTTT.

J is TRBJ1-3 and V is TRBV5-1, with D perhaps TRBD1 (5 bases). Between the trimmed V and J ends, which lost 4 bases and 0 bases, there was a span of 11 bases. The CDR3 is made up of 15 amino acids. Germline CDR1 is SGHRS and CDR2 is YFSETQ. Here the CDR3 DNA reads TGCGCCAGCAGCATTGACAGATTCTCTGGAAACACCATATATTTT. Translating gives CASSIDRFSGNTIYF.

The CDR3 loop reads CASSLATGQGFHEQYF. The CDR3 coding sequence is TGCGCCAGCAGCTTGGCCACGGGACAGGGTTTCCACGAGCAGTACTTC. V and J are TRBV5-1 and TRBJ2-7; 9 positions match TRBD1. Per germline, CDR1 SGHRS and CDR2 YFSETQ. V lost 0 bases, J lost 5 bases, and 9 bases stayed unmatched. The CDR3 covers 16 residues.

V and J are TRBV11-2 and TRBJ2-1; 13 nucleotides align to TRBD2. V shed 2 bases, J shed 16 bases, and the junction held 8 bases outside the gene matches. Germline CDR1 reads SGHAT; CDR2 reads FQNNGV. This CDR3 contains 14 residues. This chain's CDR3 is CASSLSTSGGAAFF. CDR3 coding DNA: TGTGCCAGCAGCTTAAGTACTAGCGGGGGGGCGGCCTTCTTC.

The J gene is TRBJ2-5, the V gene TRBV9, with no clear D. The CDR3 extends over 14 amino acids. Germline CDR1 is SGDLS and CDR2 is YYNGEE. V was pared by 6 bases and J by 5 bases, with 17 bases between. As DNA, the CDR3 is TGTGCCAGCAATGGCGGCAGTCACGGGGAGACCCAGTACTTC. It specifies CASNGGSHGETQYF.

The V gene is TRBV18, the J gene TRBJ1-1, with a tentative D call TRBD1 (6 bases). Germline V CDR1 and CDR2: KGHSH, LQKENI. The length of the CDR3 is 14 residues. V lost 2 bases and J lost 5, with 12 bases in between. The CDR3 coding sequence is TGTGCCAGCTCACCAACCAGGGGCGAGACTGAAGCTTTCTTT. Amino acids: CASSPTRGETEAFF.

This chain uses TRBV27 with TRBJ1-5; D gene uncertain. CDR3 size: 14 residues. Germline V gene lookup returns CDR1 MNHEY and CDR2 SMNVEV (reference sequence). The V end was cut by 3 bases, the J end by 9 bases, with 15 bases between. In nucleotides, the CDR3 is TGTGCCAGCAGTTTCGGGCCATCCAGCGGGCCCCAGCATTTT. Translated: CASSFGPSSGPQHF.

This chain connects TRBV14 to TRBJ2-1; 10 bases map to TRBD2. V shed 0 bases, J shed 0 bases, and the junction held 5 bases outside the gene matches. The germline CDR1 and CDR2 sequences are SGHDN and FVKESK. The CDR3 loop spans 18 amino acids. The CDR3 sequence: CASSQDWLAGASYNEQFF. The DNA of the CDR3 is TGTGCCAGCAGCCAAGATTGGCTAGCGGGGGCCTCCTACAATGAGCAGTTCTTC.

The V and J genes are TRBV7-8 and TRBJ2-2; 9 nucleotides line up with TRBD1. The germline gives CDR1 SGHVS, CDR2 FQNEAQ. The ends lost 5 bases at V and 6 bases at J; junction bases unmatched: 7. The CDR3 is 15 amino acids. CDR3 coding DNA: TGTGCCAGCAGCCTCGCCGGGACAGGGTCCGGGGAGCTGTTTTTT. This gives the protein CASSLAGTGSGELFF.

CDR3 bases: TGCGCCAGCAGCCCTACGGGACAGGGGCCCCAATTCCCCCTCCACTTT. Translation gives CASSPTGQGPQFPLHF. This chain joins TRBV4-1 and TRBJ1-6; 10 nucleotides align to TRBD1. The CDR3 has 16 residues. The germline V gene has CDR1 MGHRA and CDR2 YSYEKL. Losses at the gene ends were 4 bases for V and 13 bases for J; bases not matched to a gene: 13.

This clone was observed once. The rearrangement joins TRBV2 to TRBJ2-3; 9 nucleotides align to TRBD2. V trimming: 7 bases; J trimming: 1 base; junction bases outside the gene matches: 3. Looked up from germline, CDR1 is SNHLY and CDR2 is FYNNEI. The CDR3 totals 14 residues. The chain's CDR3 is CASNKRGGTDTQYF. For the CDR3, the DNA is TGTGCCAGCAATAAGCGGGGGGGCACAGATACGCAGTATTTT.

CDR3 sequence (DNA): TGTGCCAGCTCACCACCGAATCGGGGGGCTACCGGGGAGCTGTTTTTT. Protein sequence: CASSPPNRGATGELFF. This rearrangement joins TRBV18 to TRBJ2-2; D is possibly TRBD2 (7 bases). V was trimmed by 0 bases and J by 5 bases, leaving 13 bases between them. CDR1 is KGHSH and CDR2 is LQKENI in the germline V gene. This CDR3 comprises 16 residues.

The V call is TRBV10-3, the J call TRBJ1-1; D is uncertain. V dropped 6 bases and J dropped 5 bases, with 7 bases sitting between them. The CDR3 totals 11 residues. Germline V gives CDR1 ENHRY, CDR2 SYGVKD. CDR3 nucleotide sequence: TGTGCCATCAGGCGGGAGACTGAAGCTTTCTTT. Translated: CAIRRETEAFF.

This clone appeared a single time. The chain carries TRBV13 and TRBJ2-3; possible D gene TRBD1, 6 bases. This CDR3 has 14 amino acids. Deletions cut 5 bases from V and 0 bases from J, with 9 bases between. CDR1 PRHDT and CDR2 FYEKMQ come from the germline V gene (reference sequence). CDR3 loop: CASSTGTSTDTQYF. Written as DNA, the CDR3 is TGTGCCAGCAGCACTGGGACAAGCACAGATACGCAGTATTTT.